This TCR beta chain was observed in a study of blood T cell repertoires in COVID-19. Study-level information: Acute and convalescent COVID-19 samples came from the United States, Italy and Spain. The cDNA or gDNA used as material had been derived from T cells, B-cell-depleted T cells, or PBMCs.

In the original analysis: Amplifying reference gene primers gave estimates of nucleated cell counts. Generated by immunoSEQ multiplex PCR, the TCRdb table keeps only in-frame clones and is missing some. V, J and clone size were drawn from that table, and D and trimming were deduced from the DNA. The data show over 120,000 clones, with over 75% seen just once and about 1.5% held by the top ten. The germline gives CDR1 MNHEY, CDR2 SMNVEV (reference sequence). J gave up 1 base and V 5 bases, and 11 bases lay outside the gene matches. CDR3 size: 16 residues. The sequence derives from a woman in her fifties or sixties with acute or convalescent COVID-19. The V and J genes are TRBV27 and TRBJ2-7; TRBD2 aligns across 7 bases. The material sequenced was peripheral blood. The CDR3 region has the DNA TGTGCCAGCAGTCTTTCCGGGACTACAGTATCCTACGAGCAGTACTTC. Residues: CASSLSGTTVSYEQYF.